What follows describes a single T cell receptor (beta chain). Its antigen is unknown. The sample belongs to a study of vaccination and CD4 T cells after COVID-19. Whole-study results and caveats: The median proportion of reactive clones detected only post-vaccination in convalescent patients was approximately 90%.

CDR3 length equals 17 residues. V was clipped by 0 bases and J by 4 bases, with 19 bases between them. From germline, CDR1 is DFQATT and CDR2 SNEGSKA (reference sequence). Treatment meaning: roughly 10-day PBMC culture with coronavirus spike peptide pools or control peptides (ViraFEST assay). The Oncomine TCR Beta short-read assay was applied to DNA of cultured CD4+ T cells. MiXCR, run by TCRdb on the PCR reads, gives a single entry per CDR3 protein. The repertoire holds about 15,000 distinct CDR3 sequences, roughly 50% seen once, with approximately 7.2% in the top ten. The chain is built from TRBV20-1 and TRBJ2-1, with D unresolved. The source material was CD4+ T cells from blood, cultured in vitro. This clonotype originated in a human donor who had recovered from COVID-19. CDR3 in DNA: TGCAGTGCTAGAGATCTAGGTAGCCCACATACTTACAATGAGCAGTTCTTC. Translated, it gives CSARDLGSPHTYNEQFF.